These 17 T cell receptor beta chains were all obtained from the same sample, sequenced in a study of T cell changes during pregnancy in multiple sclerosis. Using immunoSEQ multiplex PCR, the repertoire was profiled, and TCRdb retains in-frame clones only, with some absent. The data show approximately 18,000 clones, around 87% seen once. The sample here was CD8+ T cells from peripheral blood mononuclear cells, taken in the third trimester of pregnancy. The origin of the receptors is a female donor in good health, enrolled as a control in a pregnancy study.

The rearrangement uses TRBV9 and TRBJ2-1, with TRBD2 matching over 10 bases. Trimming cost V 5 bases and J 10 bases; bases outside gene matches: 9. Germline CDR1 reads SGDLS; CDR2 reads YYNGEE. CDR3 length: 14 residues. This CDR3 reads CASSTSGVRLEQFF. CDR3 nucleotide sequence: TGTGCCAGCAGTACTAGCGGGGTCCGCCTGGAGCAGTTCTTC.

CDR3 sequence reads: CASRSHSGGADEQYF. The CDR3 bases are TGTGCCAGCAGATCCCATAGCGGTGGGGCTGACGAGCAGTACTTC. The chain uses TRBV6-5 and TRBJ2-7; perhaps TRBD2 as D (6 bases). CDR3 length: 15 amino acids. The germline V gene encodes CDR1 MNHEY and CDR2 SVGAGI. Trimming pared 6 bases from V and 5 bases from J, leaving 20 bases between.

The chain uses TRBV11-2 and TRBJ1-1; tentatively, D is TRBD1 (5 bases). The CDR3 contains 11 residues. Germline lookup yields CDR1 SGHAT and CDR2 FQNNGV. The V gene lost 1 base and the J gene lost 10 bases, with 7 bases spanning the gap. CDR3 sequence reads: CASSLGQGAFF. The CDR3 nucleotides read TGTGCCAGCAGCTTAGGCCAGGGAGCTTTCTTT.

V usage is TRBV28 and J usage is TRBJ2-3, with a weak D call TRBD1 (5 bases). CDR1 and CDR2 (germline): MDHEN, SYDVKM. This CDR3 spans 14 amino acids. Trimming stripped 3 bases from V and 6 bases from J, with 13 bases between. This CDR3 reads CASSFLGAEDTQYF. The CDR3 DNA reads TGTGCCAGCAGTTTTCTAGGGGCAGAGGATACGCAGTATTTT.

This clone occurred once. This chain uses TRBV14 with TRBJ2-7; TRBD1 matches 8 bases. Per the germline V gene, CDR1 is SGHDN and CDR2 is FVKESK. This CDR3 contains 13 residues. The trim removed 6 bases at V and 4 bases at J, leaving 5 bases unmatched. The CDR3 loop is CASRKTGDYEQYF. CDR3 DNA sequence: TGTGCCAGCAGAAAGACAGGGGATTACGAGCAGTACTTC.

The chain employs TRBV19 and TRBJ1-1; TRBD1 matches 8 bases. There are 13 residues in the CDR3. Trimming cost V 8 bases and J 4 bases; bases outside gene matches: 6. Per germline, CDR1 LNHDA and CDR2 SQIVND (reference sequence). The CDR3 DNA reads as TGTGCCAGTGGGACAGGTCGGGTCACTGAAGCTTTCTTT. This encodes CASGTGRVTEAFF.

The V and J genes are TRBV19 and TRBJ1-1; D possibly corresponds to TRBD1 (6 bases). V was cut by 5 bases and J by 5 bases, with 15 bases left in between. Per germline, CDR1 LNHDA and CDR2 SQIVND (reference sequence). The CDR3 is 14 amino acids. CDR3 in amino acids: CASSGVVGATEAFF. Written as DNA, the CDR3 is TGTGCCAGTAGTGGGGTTGTGGGGGCAACTGAAGCTTTCTTT.

The chain combines TRBV30 with TRBJ1-1; TRBD1 agrees at 12 bases. CDR1 is GTSNPN and CDR2 is SVGIG in the germline V gene (reference sequence). This CDR3 is 16 amino acids long. Trimming cost V 1 base and J 1 base; bases outside gene matches: 4. CDR3 in DNA: TGTGCCTGGAGTGGGGGACAGGGGGCCGCGAACACTGAAGCTTTCTTT. This codes for CAWSGGQGAANTEAFF.

The chain uses TRBV7-9 and TRBJ1-1; 8 bases agree with TRBD1. V trimming: 4 bases; J trimming: 5 bases; junction bases outside the gene matches: 9. Germline V gene data show CDR1 as SEHNR and CDR2 as FQNEAQ (reference sequence). CDR3 length equals 15 residues. The CDR3 sequence is CASSSPRGPKTEAFF. Here the CDR3 DNA reads TGTGCCAGCAGCTCGCCCAGGGGGCCAAAGACTGAAGCTTTCTTT.

The rearrangement links TRBV2 to TRBJ1-1; 7 nucleotides match TRBD1. This CDR3 is built from 15 residues. Germline assignment: CDR1 SNHLY and CDR2 FYNNEI. With V trimmed by 1 base and J by 3 bases, 5 bases remained unmatched. The CDR3 loop reads CASSEEGTVYTEAFF. The CDR3 DNA sequence: TGTGCCAGCAGTGAAGAGGGGACAGTATACACTGAAGCTTTCTTT.

The CDR3 sequence: CASSYLIATDTQYF. CDR3 nucleotide sequence: TGTGCCAGCAGTTATCTGATAGCCACAGATACGCAGTATTTT. This chain uses TRBV6-6 with TRBJ2-3; no firm D call. The V end was cut by 3 bases, the J end by 2 bases, with 9 bases between. This CDR3 spans 14 amino acids. Germline CDR1 MNHNY, CDR2 SVGAGI (reference sequence).

The chain combines TRBV4-2 with TRBJ2-3, with 16 bases that match TRBD2. The junction had 2 bases not matched to a gene; V was cut back by 4 bases and J by 4 bases. The CDR3 has 16 residues. CDR1 and CDR2 from the germline V gene are LGHNA and YNFKEQ. This CDR3 reads CASSPGTSGGADTQYF. The CDR3 nucleotides are TGTGCCAGCAGCCCCGGGACTAGCGGGGGGGCAGATACGCAGTATTTT.

The CDR3 region is CASRSYRDRAYNEQFF. In nucleotides, the CDR3 is TGTGCCAGCAGATCATACCGGGATCGCGCCTACAATGAGCAGTTCTTC. This rearrangement joins TRBV14 to TRBJ2-1; D perhaps matches TRBD2 (5 bases). Germline CDR1 SGHDN, CDR2 FVKESK. With 6 bases removed from V and 2 bases from J, the gap between germline ends came to 17 bases. The CDR3 spans 16 residues.

The V and J genes are TRBV27 and TRBJ1-1; unclear D gene. Trimming stripped 3 bases from V and 1 base from J, with 6 bases between. Germline V gene lookup returns CDR1 MNHEY and CDR2 SMNVEV (reference sequence). The CDR3 sequence is 13 residues long. CDR3 bases: TGTGCCAGCAGTTTGGCAGGGAACACTGAAGCTTTCTTT. Translated, it gives CASSLAGNTEAFF.

A single count supports this clone. This likely traces to a read error, being one base from a far larger clone. V is TRBV4-2 and J is TRBJ2-1, with 12 bases lining up with TRBD1. The CDR3 length is 16 residues. CDR1 LGHNA and CDR2 YNFKEQ come from the germline V gene. The CDR3 region has the DNA TGTGCCAGCAGCCAAGATCCCGGGACAGGGGGCAATGGGCAGTTCTTC. The encoded protein is CASSQDPGTGGNGQFF.

In this sample, this clone turned up a few times. The rearrangement uses TRBV10-3 and TRBJ2-1; TRBD1 is a possible D gene (8 bases). Trimming removed 5 bases from V and 12 bases from J, with 14 bases in between. This CDR3 contains 12 residues. CDR1 is ENHRY, CDR2 SYGVKD, per germline. This chain's CDR3 is CAISQDREGQFF. For the CDR3, the DNA is TGTGCCATCAGTCAGGACAGGGAGGGGCAGTTCTTC.

The rearrangement joins TRBV19 to TRBJ1-1; no reliable D call. Deletions cut 1 base from V and 0 bases from J, with 6 bases between. The germline gives CDR1 LNHDA, CDR2 SQIVND (reference sequence). The CDR3 extends over 14 amino acids. The CDR3 loop reads CASSIGQMNTEAFF. CDR3 nucleotide sequence: TGTGCCAGTAGTATAGGTCAGATGAACACTGAAGCTTTCTTT.